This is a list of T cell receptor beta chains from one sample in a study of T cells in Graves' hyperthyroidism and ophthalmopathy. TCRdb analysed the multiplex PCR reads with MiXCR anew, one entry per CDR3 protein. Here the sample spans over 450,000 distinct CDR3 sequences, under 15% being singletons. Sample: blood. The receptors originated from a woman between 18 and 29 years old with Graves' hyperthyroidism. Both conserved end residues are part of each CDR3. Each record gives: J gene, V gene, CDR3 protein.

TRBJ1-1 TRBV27 CASSPVNWTPKTEAFF
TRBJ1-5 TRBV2 CASSEATDRGQPQHF
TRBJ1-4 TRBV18 CASSPPTGGGFEKLFF
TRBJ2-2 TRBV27 CASRPGTSANTGELFF
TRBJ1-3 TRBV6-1 CATSPATQSAGNTIYF
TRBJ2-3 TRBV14 CASSQDGGLAGVYTDTQYF
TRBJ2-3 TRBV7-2 CASSSPLAPDTQYF
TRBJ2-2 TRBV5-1 CASSWRGPDTGELFF
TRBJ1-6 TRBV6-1 CASCNRDRGLNSPLHF
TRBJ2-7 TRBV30 CAWSESYEQYF
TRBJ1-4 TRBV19 CASSIGGSSTGEKLFF
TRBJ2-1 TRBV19 CASSAGLAGMYEQFF
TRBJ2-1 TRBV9 CASSVVAGGPFEQFF
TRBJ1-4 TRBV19 CASSRQGAVNEKLFF
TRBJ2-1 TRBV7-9 CASSLEGPHNEQFF
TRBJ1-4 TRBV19 CASSISIQAGGEKLFF
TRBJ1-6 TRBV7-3 CASSQNNSPLHF
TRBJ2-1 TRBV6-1 CASSPHGSYNEQFF
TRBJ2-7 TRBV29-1 CSVSNSKTRTEQYF
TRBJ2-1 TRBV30 CAWHSGLGRDEQFF
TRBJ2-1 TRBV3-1 CASSQDRGSSDNEQFF
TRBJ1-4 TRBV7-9 CASSLAVGEKLFF
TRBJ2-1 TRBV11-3 CASSPRTSGSINEQFF
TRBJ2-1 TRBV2 CASRDLAGPSYNEQFF
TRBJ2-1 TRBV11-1 CASSFEASSYNEQFF
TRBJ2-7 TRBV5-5 CAMASTGSSYEQYF
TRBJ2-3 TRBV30 CAWIRAPDTQYF
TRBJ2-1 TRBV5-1 CASSLGLGTPGSNEQFF
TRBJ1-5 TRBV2 CASSSSSGYNQPQHF
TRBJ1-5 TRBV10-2 CASSEMAGFLQPQHF